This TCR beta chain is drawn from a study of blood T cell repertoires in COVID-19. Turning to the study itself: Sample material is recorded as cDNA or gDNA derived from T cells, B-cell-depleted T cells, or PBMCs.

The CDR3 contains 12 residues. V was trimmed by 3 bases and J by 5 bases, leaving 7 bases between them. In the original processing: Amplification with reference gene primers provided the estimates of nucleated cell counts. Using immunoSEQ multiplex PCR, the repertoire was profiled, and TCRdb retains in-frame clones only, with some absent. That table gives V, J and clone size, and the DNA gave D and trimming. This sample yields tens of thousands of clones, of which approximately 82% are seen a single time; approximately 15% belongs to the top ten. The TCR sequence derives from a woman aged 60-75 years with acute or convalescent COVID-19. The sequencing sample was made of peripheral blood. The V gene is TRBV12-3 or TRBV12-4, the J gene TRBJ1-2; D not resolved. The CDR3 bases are TGTGCCAGCAGTTTTCTGCGGTATGGCTACACCTTC. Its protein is CASSFLRYGYTF.